This T cell receptor (beta chain) derives from a study of blood T cells in healthy people across ages. Regarding the study as a whole: Significant beta diversity loss was already apparent by age approximately 36, declining roughly linearly.

For the second PCR, which ran for about 7 to 12 cycles, a sample-barcoded 5' primer and a J-beta primer mix were used. TCRdb re-called the 5' RACE reads with MiXCR, one entry per CDR3 protein. The sample shows around 1,700,000 distinct CDR3 sequences, about 28% of them seen only once. The V gene's germline CDR1 is ENHRY and CDR2 SYGVKD. With 4 bases removed from V and 1 base from J, the gap between germline ends came to 7 bases. CDR3 size: 13 residues. This clonotype was observed a handful of times. Its target is unknown. Each sample provided at least 5 micrograms of extracted total RNA. The TCR comes from a woman in her twenties or thirties in good health. V is TRBV10-3 and J is TRBJ2-5; D remains ambiguous. Sequencing was carried out using blood. The CDR3 coding sequence is TGTGCCATCAGTGGGCACGGCCAAGAGACCCAGTACTTC. Residues: CAISGHGQETQYF.